The 17 T cell receptor beta chains given below trace back to one sample, sequenced in a study of untreated major depressive disorder. The table came from immunoSEQ multiplex PCR; TCRdb's copy has only in-frame clones and leaves some out. The data show some 25,000 clones, about 91% seen once. These receptors lack a known antigen. General study points: TRBV05-01 (Vbeta 5.1) usage was higher in CD4+ T cells of depressed patients than controls.

The sequenced sample was CD4+ T cells from PBMCs. The receptors come from a woman aged 25 to 39 with major depressive disorder.

The chain combines TRBV2 with TRBJ2-7; no definite D call. There are 13 residues in the CDR3. Trimming left V 8 bases short and J 1 base short, with 12 bases between. CDR1 and CDR2 from the germline V gene are SNHLY and FYNNEI. CDR3: CASAAVVSYEQYF. CDR3 nucleotide sequence: TGTGCCAGCGCGGCCGTAGTATCCTACGAGCAGTACTTC.

This sequence joins TRBV6-1 and TRBJ1-3; D remains ambiguous. Trimming shortened V by 5 bases and J by 0 bases, and 8 bases separated the two germline ends. Germline V gives CDR1 MNHNS, CDR2 SASEGT. This CDR3 region has 14 residues. As DNA, the CDR3 is TGTGCCAGCAGTCCAGTGAGCTCTGGAAACACCATATATTTT. Its protein is CASSPVSSGNTIYF.

This chain links TRBV7-9 with TRBJ2-7; tentatively, D is TRBD1 (5 bases). This CDR3 has 12 amino acids. V was shortened by 6 bases and J by 4 bases, with 10 bases between the two germline ends. Germline values: CDR1 SEHNR, CDR2 FQNEAQ (reference sequence). The CDR3 spells CASRRQGYEQYF. The DNA for the CDR3 is TGTGCCAGCAGGCGTCAGGGTTACGAGCAGTACTTC.

This CDR3 is CATSARNPKGTQYF. As DNA, the CDR3 is TGTGCCACCAGCGCAAGGAACCCCAAGGGTACGCAGTATTTT. The chain links TRBV15 to TRBJ2-3; D remains ambiguous. Germline V gene lookup returns CDR1 LNHNV and CDR2 YYDKDF (reference sequence). Trimming left V 5 bases short and J 8 bases short, with 17 bases between. The CDR3 totals 14 residues.

The gene calls are TRBV23-1 and TRBJ2-7, with 8 bases that match TRBD1. TRBV23-1 is identified as an open reading frame with a role that is uncertain. V dropped 2 bases and J dropped 5; count of bases not matched to a gene: 8. There are 15 residues in the CDR3. CDR3 in DNA: TGCGCCAGCAGTCAACCAGGGGACAGGCCCCACGAGCAGTACTTC. Translated, it gives CASSQPGDRPHEQYF.

This chain uses TRBV6-6 with TRBJ2-7; D possibly corresponds to TRBD1 (6 bases). CDR1 is MNHNY and CDR2 is SVGAGI in the germline V gene (reference sequence). V lost 8 bases, J lost 0 bases, and 14 bases lay in between. The length of the CDR3 is 14 residues. In DNA, the CDR3 is TGTGCCAGCTGGGGGCCTCCGAGCTCCTACGAGCAGTACTTC. This sequence encodes CASWGPPSSYEQYF.

The V and J genes are TRBV5-1 and TRBJ2-5; D uncertain. Between the trimmed V and J ends, which lost 4 bases and 1 base, there was a span of 8 bases. The CDR3 contains 13 residues. CDR1 SGHRS and CDR2 YFSETQ come from the germline V gene. The CDR3, as DNA: TGCGCCAGCAGCCGCTTTGGCCAAGAGACCCAGTACTTC. It is translated as CASSRFGQETQYF. The full variable domain, in which reference TRBV5-1 and TRBJ2-5 provide the parts outside the CDR3, is KAGVTQTPRYLIKTRGQQVTLSCSPISGHRSVSWYQQTPGQGLQFLFEYFSETQRNKGNFPGRFSGRQFSNSRSEMNVSTLELGDSALYLCASSRFGQETQYFGPGTRLLVL.

The J gene is TRBJ2-1, the V gene TRBV5-1; a possible D gene is TRBD2 (6 bases). The CDR3 is 14 amino acids. CDR1 and CDR2 (germline): SGHRS, YFSETQ. V was pared by 1 base and J by 6 bases, with 11 bases between. CDR3 bases: TGCGCCAGCAGCTTGTTATTCGGGGGCAATGAGCAGTTCTTC. This sequence encodes CASSLLFGGNEQFF.

CDR3: CASKKDPQGQGAAGELFF. The CDR3 DNA is TGCGCCAGCAAAAAAGACCCTCAGGGACAGGGGGCCGCCGGGGAGCTGTTTTTT. The chain employs TRBV5-1 and TRBJ2-2; 12 nucleotides agree with TRBD1. Per the germline V gene, CDR1 is SGHRS and CDR2 is YFSETQ. The CDR3 is 18 amino acids. The junction had 15 bases not matched to a gene; V was cut back by 6 bases and J by 6 bases.

This clone was seen only once. The rearrangement joins TRBV11-3 to TRBJ2-3; a possible D gene is TRBD1 (6 bases). The CDR3 runs to 14 residues. Trimming shortened V by 5 bases and J by 8 bases, and 17 bases separated the two germline ends. Germline CDR1 SGHNT, CDR2 YENEEA. CDR3 protein: CASSAHPSQGTQYF. CDR3 bases: TGTGCCAGCAGCGCTCACCCCTCACAGGGTACGCAGTATTTT.

The chain is built from TRBV28 and TRBJ1-6; weak D call: TRBD1 (5 bases). V was shortened by 3 bases and J by 4 bases, with 10 bases between the two germline ends. The germline V gene encodes CDR1 MDHEN and CDR2 SYDVKM. The CDR3 contains 15 residues. CDR3 nucleotides: TGTGCCAGCAGTTTTCGTGACAGATATAATTCACCCCTCCACTTT. It codes for CASSFRDRYNSPLHF.

V is TRBV15 and J is TRBJ1-6; no firm D call. Germline V CDR1 and CDR2: LNHNV, YYDKDF (reference sequence). The germline V and J ends were trimmed by 1 base and 7 bases, with 11 bases remaining between them. This CDR3 has 15 amino acids. The CDR3 spells CATSRVNRQNSPLHF. DNA of the CDR3: TGTGCCACCAGCAGAGTAAATCGGCAGAATTCACCCCTCCACTTT.

The J gene is TRBJ1-5, the V gene TRBV28; perhaps TRBD1 as D (5 bases). CDR1 is MDHEN, CDR2 SYDVKM, per germline. The CDR3 loop spans 12 amino acids. Trimming shortened V by 6 bases and J by 7 bases, and 10 bases separated the two germline ends. CDR3: CASRLGVQPQHF. The CDR3 bases are TGTGCCAGCAGACTAGGGGTCCAGCCCCAGCATTTT.

The rearrangement joins TRBV4-1 to TRBJ1-2, with D possibly TRBD1 on 6 matching bases. The CDR3 runs to 13 residues. With 2 bases removed from V and 4 bases from J, the gap between germline ends came to 8 bases. The germline CDR1 and CDR2 sequences are MGHRA and YSYEKL. In nucleotides, the CDR3 is TGCGCCAGCAGCCAACCAGGGGCCTATGGCTACACCTTC. It yields the protein CASSQPGAYGYTF.

The rearrangement uses TRBV9 and TRBJ2-1, with D tentatively TRBD1 or TRBD2 (6 bases each). Per germline, CDR1 SGDLS and CDR2 YYNGEE. The CDR3 consists of 15 residues. Trimming shortened V by 2 bases and J by 8 bases, and 17 bases separated the two germline ends. CDR3 DNA: TGTGCCAGCAGCGTCCGCCCGGGGGCCAGGGATGAGCAGTTCTTC. This translates into CASSVRPGARDEQFF.

As to this clone: Germline is not matched at one junction end, which may reflect a read error. This sequence joins TRBV7-7 and TRBJ2-5, with 7 bases fitting TRBD1. This CDR3 spans 17 amino acids. Germline V gene lookup returns CDR1 SSHAT and CDR2 FNYEAQ (reference sequence). CDR3 amino acids: CASSFHLTGAEEETQYF. The CDR3 coding sequence is TGTGCTAGCAGCTTCCACCTTACAGGGGCGGAGGAAGAGACCCAGTACTTC. The full variable domain, with the rest looked up from reference TRBV7-7 and TRBJ2-5, is GAGVSQSPRYKVTKRGQDVTLRCDPISSHATLYWYQQALGQGPEFLTYFNYEAQPDKSGLPSDRFSAERPEGSISTLTIQRTEQRDSAMYRCASSFHLTGAEEETQYFGPGTRLLVL.

The chain uses TRBV25-1 and TRBJ2-7, with 7 bases aligning to TRBD1. V lost 5 bases and J lost 1; bases outside the gene matches: 8. This CDR3 has 15 amino acids. Germline lookup yields CDR1 MGHDK and CDR2 SYGVNS. CDR3 DNA: TGTGCCAGCAGTCCACAAGGGACAGCGTCCTACGAGCAGTACTTC. This codes for CASSPQGTASYEQYF.